This TCR beta chain was sequenced in a study of T-cell reconstitution after alpha-beta-depleted transplantation in children. This clonotype was observed at least ten times. V was trimmed by 5 bases and J by 4 bases, leaving 17 bases between them. CDR3 length: 15 amino acids. Molecular barcoding with unique molecular identifiers was used for the TCRbeta library. Using its own MiXCR run on the PCR reads, TCRdb lists one record per CDR3 protein. The sample carries approximately 190,000 distinct CDR3 sequences, 6.3% recorded once. The chain joins TRBV12-3 or TRBV12-4 to TRBJ1-1, with a possible D match to TRBD1 (6 bases). This receptor was taken from a girl less than two years old with combined immunodeficiency, due to receive a stem cell transplant. This specimen was PBMCs, taken before TCRalphabeta/CD19-depleted stem cell transplant. CDR3 residues: CASSPEGVGSTEAFF. In nucleotides, the CDR3 is TGTGCCAGCAGTCCAGAGGGGGTGGGGAGCACTGAAGCTTTCTTT.